This TCR beta chain was recorded in a study of blood T cell repertoires in COVID-19. Produced via immunoSEQ multiplex PCR; TCRdb's table is partial and in-frame only. The data show under 45,000 clones, around 86% seen once. Germline values: CDR1 MNHEY, CDR2 SVGAGI. Trimming at V came to 3 bases and at J to 6 bases, leaving 3 bases not matched to a gene. This CDR3 contains 13 residues. The rearrangement joins TRBV6-5 to TRBJ1-2, with 8 bases that match TRBD1. The receptor comes from a man in his 60s with active COVID-19. The sample taken for sequencing was peripheral blood. CDR3 residues: CASSYGQGHGYTF. DNA for the CDR3: TGTGCCAGCAGTTATGGACAGGGACATGGCTACACCTTC.